This TCR beta chain came from a study of tumor-infiltrating lymphocytes in primary liver carcinoma. For the study at large: Patients' primary liver carcinoma was surgically resected. Spanning 4.2 to 10 cm, the tumors were T1-T3 N0M0.

Unsorted whole blood yielded blood RNA, and germline DNA was extracted as well. Preoperatively, peripheral blood was drawn, four milliliters in total. This clonotype came up once. Its antigen is unidentified. Study findings and constraints: Blood's top-250-clone fraction was significantly lower than that of tumors (p = 0.039).

This CDR3 spans 17 amino acids. With 500 to 650 ng total RNA as template and a constant-region primer, TCR beta cDNA was made. Amplification in three nested multiplex PCR rounds with slightly modified ARM-PCR gave rise to TCR beta libraries. A C-beta reverse primer was combined with TRBV1-TRBV30 forward primers in the first two PCR rounds, and each round had approximately 9 cycles. Via MiXCR, TCRdb re-called the multiplex PCR reads, giving one row per CDR3 protein. Here the sample spans fewer than 350,000 distinct CDR3 sequences, roughly two thirds being singletons. The source material was peripheral blood. The rearrangement joins TRBV21-1 to TRBJ2-3; the DNA was not compared with TRBD1, the D call given in the table. TRBV21-1 is a recognized pseudogene. The TCR was taken from a man aged 35-49 years with primary liver carcinoma and hepatitis B virus infection. The CDR3 loop reads CASRGIYYRGETDTQYF. DNA of the CDR3: TGTGCCAGCAGGGGAATATATTACAGGGGAGAGACAGATACCCAGTATTTT.